This record covers a single T cell receptor beta chain. Its antigen is as yet unknown. An end of the junction differs from the germline gene, which may be a read error. The entry originates in a study of immune cell composition in non-small cell lung cancer. For the study at large: Most cases were lung adenocarcinoma or squamous cell carcinoma. Study conclusions and caveats: Squamous lung tumours showed higher top 10 clone scores and clonality than adenocarcinomas. Tumour TCR-beta clonality was not significantly tied to smoking pack-years.

Repertoires were generated with immunoSEQ multiplex PCR, while TCRdb's copy carries only in-frame clones and drops some. The sample records 13,000 or so clones, roughly 74% being singletons. This CDR3 region has 17 residues. The germline V gene has CDR1 SEHNR and CDR2 FQNEAQ (reference sequence). This sequence joins TRBV7-9 and TRBJ2-3; D is ambiguous. Sequencing was carried out using lung tumor tissue. The TCR sequence derives from a human donor with non-small cell lung cancer. The CDR3 reads CASSQDRVAKTTDTQYF. DNA for the CDR3: TGCGCCAGCAGCCAAGATCGGGTCGCTAAGACGACAGATACGCAGTATTTT.